Listed below are T cell receptor beta chains from one sample, sequenced in a study of beta chain features in type 1 diabetes. Sequencing used immunoSEQ multiplex PCR; TCRdb keeps in-frame clones, though not all of them. The table records more than 550,000 clones, over 12% of them present only once. What was sequenced was naive CD4+ T cells from blood. Receptors were obtained from a man between 18 and 29 years old with type 1 diabetes. CDR3s include the opening cysteine and the closing phenylalanine or tryptophan. The order of the fields is CDR3 length, V gene, J gene, clone size, D gene, CDR3 DNA, CDR3 protein. D genes are given only for firm matches. For some rows the clone size is stated as once, few or many, or as a class when expanded; others skip it.

15	TRBV7-3	TRBJ2-1	few	TRBD1	TGTGCCAGCAGCTTAACGGGACAGGGTTACAATGAGCAGTTCTTC	CASSLTGQGYNEQFF
13	TRBV11-2	TRBJ2-5	-	-	TGTGCCAGCAGCTTTGGAGGGTTGGAGACCCAGTACTTC	CASSFGGLETQYF
17	TRBV7-9	TRBJ2-7	few	-	TGTGCCAGCAGCTCCCCGAGGCGCGGGGACAGCTCCTACGAGCAGTACTTC	CASSSPRRGDSSYEQYF
13	TRBV29-1	TRBJ2-7	few	-	TGCAGCGTTCGAGGACGGGTTACCTACGAGCAGTACTTC	CSVRGRVTYEQYF
15	TRBV9	TRBJ2-3	-	-	TGTGCCAGCAGCGCCCTAGAGGGGCGGACAGATACGCAGTATTTT	CASSALEGRTDTQYF
14	TRBV29-1	TRBJ2-5	-	-	TGCAGCGTTGATTCGAGGGGCCAGCAAGAGACCCAGTACTTC	CSVDSRGQQETQYF
11	TRBV29-1	TRBJ2-3	few	-	TGCAGCGTCGGGGGCACAGATACGCAGTATTTT	CSVGGTDTQYF
13	TRBV2	TRBJ2-1	-	-	TGTGCCAGCAGTGGCTCGGGAGCCCCGAGGCAGTTCTTC	CASSGSGAPRQFF
15	TRBV19	TRBJ2-7	few	-	TGTGCCAGTAGTAAGACCGGGACACCAGCCTACGAGCAGTACTTC	CASSKTGTPAYEQYF
19	TRBV7-9	TRBJ1-4	-	TRBD1	TGTGCCAGCAGCTTCCCCCTGAGACAGGGGCTCGCAACTAATGAAAAACTGTTTTTT	CASSFPLRQGLATNEKLFF
14	TRBV5-6	TRBJ1-2	few	TRBD1	TGTGCCAGCAGCGACACCGGGACAGAGGATGGCTACACCTTC	CASSDTGTEDGYTF
14	TRBV2	TRBJ2-5	-	TRBD1	TGTGCCAGCAGTGTCCGGACAGGGCTCGAGACCCAGTACTTC	CASSVRTGLETQYF
11	TRBV20-1	TRBJ1-4	-	-	TGCAGTGCTAGAGTCGCGGAAAAACTGTTTTTT	CSARVAEKLFF
12	TRBV6-5	TRBJ2-5	few	-	TGTGCCACCAGGGACTTACAAGAGACCCAGTACTTC	CATRDLQETQYF
14	TRBV6-5	TRBJ2-3	-	-	TGTGCCAGCAGTTACGGGCAGTTACAGAATACGCAGTATTTT	CASSYGQLQNTQYF
14	TRBV30	TRBJ1-4	few	-	TGTGCCTCCCCGCAGGGCCCAACTAATGAAAAACTGTTTTTT	CASPQGPTNEKLFF
12	TRBV2	TRBJ2-3	-	-	TGTGCCAGCAGCAAAAGAGTAGATACGCAGTATTTT	CASSKRVDTQYF
14	TRBV7-2	TRBJ2-3	few	-	TGTGCCAGCAGCACCCGGACTAGCACAGATACGCAGTATTTT	CASSTRTSTDTQYF
14	TRBV7-2	TRBJ2-7	few	TRBD2	TGTGCCAGCAGCCGACTAGCGGGAGAACCCTTTCAGTACTTC	CASSRLAGEPFQYF
14	TRBV7-2	TRBJ2-2	-	-	TGTGCCAGCAGCTCCCCGTCCTACACCGGGGAGCTGTTTTTT	CASSSPSYTGELFF
17	TRBV4-3	TRBJ2-7	few	TRBD2	TGCGCCAGCAGCCAAGTTTCGATCCGGGGGGGACCCTACGAGCAGTACTTC	CASSQVSIRGGPYEQYF
13	TRBV7-2	TRBJ1-5	-	TRBD1	TGTGCCAGCAGCTTAGGACAGGGCGAGCCCCAGCATTTT	CASSLGQGEPQHF
15	TRBV29-1	TRBJ1-3	-	-	TGCAGCGTTGTCGAGGGATCCTCCTCTGGAAACACCATATATTTT	CSVVEGSSSGNTIYF
13	TRBV2	TRBJ2-4	few	-	TGTGCCAGCACCCCGGGCACAGGGACCATTCAGTACTTC	CASTPGTGTIQYF
12	TRBV19	TRBJ1-1	-	TRBD1	TGTGCCAGTAGGACAGGGGGCACTGAAGCTTTCTTT	CASRTGGTEAFF
15	TRBV9	TRBJ1-5	few	-	TGTGCCAGCAGCGTAGCGGGGGTCAGCAATCAGCCCCAGCATTTT	CASSVAGVSNQPQHF
13	TRBV30	TRBJ2-1	-	TRBD2	TGTGCCTGGATAGTAGCGGGAGGCAATGAGCAGTTCTTC	CAWIVAGGNEQFF
14	TRBV6-5	TRBJ2-5	-	-	TGTGCCAGCAGCCAACCGGGGGACCAAGAGACCCAGTACTTC	CASSQPGDQETQYF
16	TRBV10-1	TRBJ2-5	-	TRBD2	TGCGCCAGCAGTGAGATGGTTAGCGGGAAATCTGAGACCCAGTACTTC	CASSEMVSGKSETQYF
14	TRBV30	TRBJ1-4	few	-	TGTGCCTGGAGTGTACGGCTGATTAATGAAAAACTGTTTTTT	CAWSVRLINEKLFF
13	TRBV30	TRBJ2-6	-	-	TGTGCCTGGAGGGTCGCAGGGGCCAACGTCCTGACTTTC	CAWRVAGANVLTF
14	TRBV9	TRBJ2-7	few	-	TGTGCCAGCAGCGTAGTAATGGAAGGGGCCGAGCAGTACTTC	CASSVVMEGAEQYF
13	TRBV30	TRBJ1-2	few	-	TGTGCCTGGAAACAACACTCTAACTATGGCTACACCTTC	CAWKQHSNYGYTF
14	TRBV7-2	TRBJ2-5	few	-	TGTGCCAGCAGCTTAGTTCCCGGCGAAGGGACCCAGTACTTC	CASSLVPGEGTQYF
14	TRBV6-5	TRBJ2-3	-	-	TGTGCCAGCAGTTACTCAGAAAACACAGATACGCAGTATTTT	CASSYSENTDTQYF
13	TRBV29-1	TRBJ1-2	-	-	TGCAGCGTCGGCGTAGGACCCGACTATGGCTACACCTTC	CSVGVGPDYGYTF
11	TRBV19	TRBJ2-1	many	-	TGTGCCAGTAAGGAGCGGAATGAGCAGTTCTTC	CASKERNEQFF
13	TRBV13	TRBJ1-1	few	TRBD1	TGTGCCAGCAGCTTACCCTGGACAGGTGAAGCTTTCTTT	CASSLPWTGEAFF
16	TRBV27	TRBJ2-3	few	-	TGTGCCAGCAGTCCCGACAGGGAGGGCCGCACAGATACGCAGTATTTT	CASSPDREGRTDTQYF
14	TRBV7-2	TRBJ2-5	few	TRBD2	TGTGCCAGCTCCAGCGGGAGGGCCCAAGAGACCCAGTACTTC	CASSSGRAQETQYF
16	TRBV9	TRBJ1-1	-	-	TGTGCCAGCAGCCCCCCCTACGGGGACCCAAACACTGAAGCTTTCTTT	CASSPPYGDPNTEAFF
14	TRBV29-1	TRBJ2-5	-	-	TGCAGCGTTGATTTCCAGGGCAGTCAAGATACCCAGTACTTC	CSVDFQGSQDTQYF
14	TRBV5-1	TRBJ2-1	-	-	TGCGCCAGCAGCTTGTCTAGCGCATACAATGAGCAGTTCTTC	CASSLSSAYNEQFF
15	TRBV5-4	TRBJ2-5	once	-	TGTGCCAGCAGCTCATCGGCCAGAGGGATGGAGACCCAGTACTTC	CASSSSARGMETQYF
14	TRBV5-1	TRBJ2-1	-	-	TGCGCCAGCAGTCCCCCTCCAGAGAACAATGAGCAGTTCTTC	CASSPPPENNEQFF
13	TRBV12-5	TRBJ1-2	-	-	TGTGCTAGTGGTTTGTACAGAAGCTATGGCTACACCTTC	CASGLYRSYGYTF
18	TRBV30	TRBJ1-5	-	-	TGTGCCTGGAGCCCCTTGCCCAGGGGTCACTATAGCAATCAGCCCCAGCATTTT	CAWSPLPRGHYSNQPQHF
12	TRBV6-5	TRBJ2-7	few	-	TGTGCCAGCAGCTCTGGCCCCTACGAGCAGTACTTC	CASSSGPYEQYF
13	TRBV30	TRBJ2-5	-	-	TGTGCCTGGAGTGTACTGTGGATTGAGACCCAGTACTTC	CAWSVLWIETQYF
14	TRBV25-1	TRBJ1-3	few	-	TGTGCCAGCAGTGAAGCGCGATCTGGAAACACCATATATTTT	CASSEARSGNTIYF
14	TRBV6-5	TRBJ2-7	-	-	TGTGCCAGCAGTTACTCAAGGGGAGCCTACGAGCAGTACTTC	CASSYSRGAYEQYF
11	TRBV20-1	TRBJ1-2	-	-	TGCAGTGCTGAAAGCAACTATGGCTACACCTTC	CSAESNYGYTF
15	TRBV5-1	TRBJ2-2	-	-	TGCGCCAGCTCGGGTTCGGGGTTCGGAACCGGGGAGCTGTTTTTT	CASSGSGFGTGELFF
15	TRBV9	TRBJ2-7	-	-	TGTGCCAGCAGCGTAGGTGTGCTCCCCACTTACGAGCAGTACTTC	CASSVGVLPTYEQYF
13	TRBV30	TRBJ2-2	-	-	TGTGCCTGGATGAGGGGTTTCACCGGGGAGCTGTTTTTT	CAWMRGFTGELFF
13	TRBV11-2	TRBJ2-2	few	-	TGTGCCAGCAGCGCGCAAGGCACCGGGGAGCTGTTTTTT	CASSAQGTGELFF
16	TRBV13	TRBJ2-1	-	-	TGTGCCAGCAGCTTAATGGGCTCAGCCTCCTACAATGAGCAGTTCTTC	CASSLMGSASYNEQFF
13	TRBV30	TRBJ2-7	-	TRBD1	TGTGCCTGGAGGGGACAGGTTGGCTACGAGCAGTACTTC	CAWRGQVGYEQYF
14	TRBV30	TRBJ1-2	few	TRBD1	TGTGCCTGGTACGCGCGGTTGGGGACAGGGGGCTACACCTTC	CAWYARLGTGGYTF
11	TRBV5-1	TRBJ2-5	-	-	TGCGCCAGCAGGGGGGAAGAGACCCAGTACTTC	CASRGEETQYF